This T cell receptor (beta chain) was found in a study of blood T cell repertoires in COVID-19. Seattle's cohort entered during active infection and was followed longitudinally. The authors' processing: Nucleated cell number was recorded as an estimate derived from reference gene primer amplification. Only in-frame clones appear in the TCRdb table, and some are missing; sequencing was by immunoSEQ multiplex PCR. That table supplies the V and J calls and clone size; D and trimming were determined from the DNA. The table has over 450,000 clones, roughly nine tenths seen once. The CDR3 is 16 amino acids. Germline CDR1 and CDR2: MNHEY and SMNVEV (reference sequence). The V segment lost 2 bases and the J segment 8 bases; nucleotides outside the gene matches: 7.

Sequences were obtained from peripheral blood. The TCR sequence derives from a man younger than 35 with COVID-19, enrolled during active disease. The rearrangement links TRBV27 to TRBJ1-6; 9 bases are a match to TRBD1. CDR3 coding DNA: TGTGCCAGCAGTTTAGTCTGGGACAGGGATCATTCACCCCTCCACTTT. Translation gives CASSLVWDRDHSPLHF.